One and the same sample provided the 19 T cell receptor beta chains below, sequenced in a study of blood T cell repertoires in COVID-19. Method: immunoSEQ multiplex PCR; TCRdb's copy keeps in-frame clones and lacks some. The sample contains some 31,000 clones, 90% of which appear only once. Sequenced input: peripheral blood. Receptors originate from a man aged 55 to 70 with active COVID-19.

The rearrangement links TRBV4-1 to TRBJ1-1, with 8 bases identical to TRBD1. The CDR3 spans 15 residues. The V segment lost 1 base and the J segment 10 bases; nucleotides outside the gene matches: 11. Germline CDR1 MGHRA, CDR2 YSYEKL. DNA of the CDR3: TGCGCCAGCAGCCAAGTTGGCAGGGGGCTCCGTAGAGCTTTCTTT. Protein sequence: CASSQVGRGLRRAFF.

The V and J genes are TRBV5-1 and TRBJ2-3, with TRBD1 matching 8 bases. Trimming took 0 bases from V and 0 from J; bases not matched to a gene: 6. The CDR3 has 17 residues. Germline V gene sequence: CDR1 SGHRS, CDR2 YFSETQ. CDR3 region: CASSLDGTGSSTDTQYF. CDR3 DNA: TGCGCCAGCAGCTTGGATGGGACAGGATCTAGCACAGATACGCAGTATTTT.

The chain has TRBV2 and TRBJ2-3; D unresolved. Per the germline V gene, CDR1 is SNHLY and CDR2 is FYNNEI. CDR3 length: 14 amino acids. The V end was cut by 3 bases, the J end by 1 base, with 8 bases between. The DNA for the CDR3 is TGTGCCAGCAGTGATGTTGGGCGCACAGATACGCAGTATTTT. It yields the protein CASSDVGRTDTQYF.

The chain combines TRBV7-9 with TRBJ2-3, with 7 bases fitting TRBD1. V trimming: 5 bases; J trimming: 4 bases; junction bases outside the gene matches: 9. The V gene's germline CDR1 is SEHNR and CDR2 FQNEAQ (reference sequence). The CDR3 is 15 amino acids. This chain's CDR3 is CASSPPGQFPDTQYF. The CDR3 DNA reads as TGTGCCAGCAGCCCTCCGGGACAGTTCCCAGATACGCAGTATTTT. The entire variable domain, with the rest obtained from reference TRBV7-9 and TRBJ2-3, is as follows: DTGVSQNPRHKITKRGQNVTFRCDPISEHNRLYWYRQTLGQGPEFLTYFQNEAQLEKSRLLSDRFSAERPKGSFSTLEIQRTEQGDSAMYLCASSPPGQFPDTQYFGPGTRLTVL.

This chain joins TRBV5-1 and TRBJ1-3; no clear D gene. Germline values: CDR1 SGHRS, CDR2 YFSETQ. This CDR3 region has 11 residues. The ends were cut back, 5 bases at V and 6 bases at J, with 6 bases in the middle. The CDR3 spells CASSSLNTIYF. In DNA, the CDR3 is TGCGCCAGCAGTTCGTTAAACACCATATATTTT.

V is TRBV7-9 and J is TRBJ1-5; a weak D match, TRBD1 (6 bases). The V end lost 4 bases, the J end lost 6 bases, and 13 bases lay between the germline ends. This CDR3 has 14 residues. The germline V gene encodes CDR1 SEHNR and CDR2 FQNEAQ (reference sequence). DNA for the CDR3: TGTGCCAGCAGCTCCTCTGGCAGGGGTCAGCCCCAGCATTTT. Its protein product is CASSSSGRGQPQHF.

J is TRBJ2-5 and V is TRBV7-9, with 8 bases that match TRBD2. V lost 1 base, J lost 3 bases, and 4 bases stayed unmatched. CDR1 is SEHNR, CDR2 FQNEAQ, per germline (reference sequence). The CDR3 length is 15 residues. The CDR3 region is CASSLGPGLEETQYF. The DNA of the CDR3 is TGTGCCAGCAGCTTAGGACCGGGACTAGAAGAGACCCAGTACTTC.

This clone has more than one count but fewer than ten. The V call is TRBV4-1, the J call TRBJ1-2, with D possibly being TRBD1 (5 bases). The CDR3 totals 13 residues. The V and J ends lost 5 bases and 2 bases respectively, with 9 bases between them. Germline-derived CDR1 and CDR2 are MGHRA and YSYEKL. The CDR3 region is CASSDRTNYGYTF. The CDR3 DNA reads as TGCGCCAGCAGCGATAGGACAAACTATGGCTACACCTTC.

This clone showed up just once. This chain connects TRBV4-1 to TRBJ2-5, with 9 bases lining up with TRBD1. Germline trimming cut 4 bases from V and 5 bases from J; bases unmatched to any gene: 11. In germline, CDR1 is MGHRA, CDR2 YSYEKL. This CDR3 comprises 16 residues. CDR3 amino acids: CASSLQGALGGETQYF. CDR3 DNA sequence: TGCGCCAGCAGCCTACAGGGGGCGCTGGGAGGGGAGACCCAGTACTTC.

The table lists this clone with a count of one. The chain combines TRBV24-1 with TRBJ1-2; a possible D gene is TRBD1 (6 bases). Germline assignment: CDR1 KGHDR and CDR2 SFDVKD. CDR3 length: 13 residues. The germline V and J ends were trimmed by 3 bases and 4 bases, with 8 bases remaining between them. The DNA for the CDR3 is TGTGCCACCAGTGATATGGACAGCTATGGCTACACCTTC. Amino acid sequence: CATSDMDSYGYTF.

This chain connects TRBV28 to TRBJ1-2, with D perhaps TRBD1 (5 bases). There are 15 residues in the CDR3. Germline CDR1 MDHEN, CDR2 SYDVKM. V lost 4 bases and J lost 8, with 20 bases in between. Here the CDR3 reads CASSSFGQGRGGYTF. CDR3 in DNA: TGTGCCAGCAGTTCCTTCGGGCAGGGAAGAGGCGGCTACACCTTC.

This clone was observed a single time. The gene calls are TRBV9 and TRBJ1-4; possible D gene TRBD1, 5 bases. V was trimmed by 0 bases and J by 6 bases, leaving 15 bases between them. CDR3 length equals 16 residues. The germline gives CDR1 SGDLS, CDR2 YYNGEE. Here the CDR3 reads CASSVAGWGGDEKLFF. CDR3 DNA sequence: TGTGCCAGCAGCGTAGCCGGCTGGGGAGGGGATGAAAAACTGTTTTTT. Complete variable domain (other parts from reference TRBV9 and TRBJ1-4): DSGVTQTPKHLITATGQRVTLRCSPRSGDLSVYWYQQSLDQGLQFLIQYYNGEERAKGNILERFSAQQFPDLHSELNLSSLELGDSALYFCASSVAGWGGDEKLFFGSGTQLSVL.

This clone has just a few counts. Other DNA sequences in the same sample also yield this CDR3. The rearrangement uses TRBV10-3 and TRBJ2-7, with unresolved D. Looked up from germline, CDR1 is ENHRY and CDR2 is SYGVKD. CDR3 length: 13 amino acids. With 6 bases removed from V and 0 bases from J, the gap between germline ends came to 9 bases. CDR3 in amino acids: CAIRGRLSYEQYF. The CDR3 DNA reads TGTGCCATCAGGGGTAGACTCTCCTACGAGCAGTACTTC.

V and J are TRBV4-1 and TRBJ2-2, with D possibly matching TRBD1 (5 bases). The germline gives CDR1 MGHRA, CDR2 YSYEKL. V was trimmed by 4 bases and J by 6 bases, leaving 12 bases between them. The CDR3 covers 14 residues. The CDR3, as DNA: TGCGCCAGCAGCCGCCAGGGTCTGGCCGGGGAGCTGTTTTTT. Encoded protein: CASSRQGLAGELFF.

This sequence joins TRBV29-1 and TRBJ1-2, with D unresolved. V shed 7 bases and J shed 2 bases, with 17 bases lying between them. The CDR3 covers 14 residues. CDR1 and CDR2 (germline): SQVTM, ANQGSEA. CDR3 sequence (DNA): TGCAGCGCTAATGAGGGATACCCCAACTATGGCTACACCTTC. Its protein is CSANEGYPNYGYTF.

This chain joins TRBV7-8 and TRBJ2-7; D possibly corresponds to TRBD2 (5 bases). Germline V gives CDR1 SGHVS, CDR2 FQNEAQ. The ends were cut back, 1 base at V and 3 bases at J, with 13 bases in the middle. The CDR3 length is 15 residues. CDR3 amino acids: CASSLEVLEVYEQYF. CDR3 sequence (DNA): TGTGCCAGCAGCTTAGAAGTACTAGAAGTCTACGAGCAGTACTTC. The variable domain in full, completed from reference TRBV7-8 and TRBJ2-7, reads GAGVSQSPRYKVAKRGQDVALRCDPISGHVSLFWYQQALGQGPEFLTYFQNEAQLDKSGLPSDRFFAERPEGSVSTLKIQRTQQEDSAVYLCASSLEVLEVYEQYFGPGTRLTVT.

The chain is built from TRBV7-2 and TRBJ2-1; no definite D call. In germline, CDR1 is SGHTA, CDR2 FQGNSA. CDR3 length equals 13 residues. Deletions cut 5 bases from V and 6 bases from J, with 11 bases between. The CDR3 DNA reads as TGTGCCAGCAGCCCGCAGGAACTCAATGAGCAGTTCTTC. Translating it yields CASSPQELNEQFF. Using reference TRBV7-2 and TRBJ2-1 for the parts outside the CDR3, the full variable domain is GAGVSQSPSNKVTEKGKDVELRCDPISGHTALYWYRQSLGQGLEFLIYFQGNSAPDKSGLPSDRFSAERTGGSVSTLTIQRTQQEDSAVYLCASSPQELNEQFFGPGTRLTVL.

The chain employs TRBV7-2 and TRBJ2-5; 15 bases are shared with TRBD2. This CDR3 has 18 amino acids. CDR1 is SGHTA and CDR2 is FQGNSA in the germline V gene. Trimming took 5 bases from V and 2 from J; bases not matched to a gene: 9. The CDR3 nucleotides are TGTGCCAGCAGCCGCGGACTAGCGGGGGGGCGTGGGCAAGAGACCCAGTACTTC. Translated: CASSRGLAGGRGQETQYF.

This clone was picked up one time. This chain connects TRBV5-1 to TRBJ2-3; D perhaps matches TRBD2 (6 bases). V lost 3 bases, J lost 2 bases, and 13 bases lay in between. Germline V CDR1 and CDR2: SGHRS, YFSETQ. There are 15 residues in the CDR3. The CDR3 loop reads CASSWMGEATDTQYF. The CDR3 DNA reads as TGCGCCAGCAGCTGGATGGGGGAGGCCACAGATACGCAGTATTTT.